A selection of T cell receptor beta chains follows, all from one sample in a study of vaccination and CD4 T cells after COVID-19. TCRdb re-called the PCR reads with MiXCR, one entry per CDR3 protein. The table includes about 18,000 distinct CDR3 sequences, over 50% detected once. Their cognate antigens are unknown. The specimen was CD4+ T cells from blood, cultured in vitro, collected before SARS-CoV-2 vaccination. The receptors were gathered from a human donor who had recovered from COVID-19. Both conserved end residues are part of each CDR3. The order of the fields is clone size, CDR3 length, D gene, V gene, J gene, CDR3 protein, CDR3 DNA. D genes are given only for firm matches. Expanded clones get a size class; other rows say once, few or many, or leave the size out.

size: NA
length: 17
D: TRBD2
V: TRBV7-2
J: TRBJ2-7
CDR3: CASSPRRGLATSYEQYF
DNA: TGTGCCAGCAGCCCCCGCCGGGGACTAGCGACCTCCTACGAGCAGTACTTC

size: NA
length: 14
D: NA
V: TRBV7-2
J: TRBJ1-6
CDR3: CASSLGTISSPLHF
DNA: TGTGCCAGCAGCCTGGGGACAATTAGCTCACCCCTCCACTTT

size: NA
length: 14
D: NA
V: TRBV6-1
J: TRBJ1-5
CDR3: CASSHRQGSQPQHF
DNA: TGTGCCAGCAGTCATCGGCAGGGGAGTCAGCCCCAGCATTTT

size: few
length: 13
D: NA
V: TRBV9
J: TRBJ1-1
CDR3: CASSVEQNTEAFF
DNA: TGTGCCAGCAGCGTAGAGCAGAACACTGAAGCTTTCTTT

size: NA
length: 13
D: TRBD1
V: TRBV20-1
J: TRBJ1-5
CDR3: CSATTGGNQPQHF
DNA: TGCAGTGCTACGACAGGGGGGAATCAGCCCCAGCATTTT

size: NA
length: 15
D: NA
V: TRBV6-2/TRBV6-3
J: TRBJ1-2
CDR3: CASSSYSRTAYGYTF
DNA: TGTGCCAGCAGTTCATACTCCCGGACAGCCTATGGCTACACCTTC

size: NA
length: 16
D: NA
V: TRBV4-2
J: TRBJ2-7
CDR3: CASSQEYSEPSYEQYF
DNA: TGTGCCAGCAGCCAAGAGTACAGCGAGCCCTCCTACGAGCAGTACTTC

size: NA
length: 16
D: TRBD2
V: TRBV2
J: TRBJ2-3
CDR3: CASSEFTSGSTDTQYF
DNA: TGTGCCAGCAGTGAATTTACTAGCGGGTCCACAGATACGCAGTATTTT

size: NA
length: 12
D: NA
V: TRBV6-1
J: TRBJ1-1
CDR3: CASSRGRGEAFF
DNA: TGTGCCAGCAGTCGTGGTCGCGGTGAAGCTTTCTTT

size: NA
length: 13
D: NA
V: TRBV6-5
J: TRBJ2-1
CDR3: CASSSRTYNVQFF
DNA: TGTGCCAGCAGTTCTCGGACGTACAATGTGCAGTTCTTC

size: NA
length: 13
D: NA
V: TRBV2
J: TRBJ1-2
CDR3: CASSIRQDYGYTF
DNA: TGTGCCAGCAGTATCCGACAGGACTATGGCTACACCTTC

size: few
length: 14
D: NA
V: TRBV7-9
J: TRBJ2-7
CDR3: CASSRSAGPHEQYF
DNA: TGTGCCAGCAGCCGAAGTGCAGGGCCCCACGAGCAGTACTTC

size: NA
length: 14
D: NA
V: TRBV20-1
J: TRBJ2-7
CDR3: CSAYQGVGSYEQYF
DNA: TGCAGTGCTTATCAAGGAGTTGGCTCCTACGAGCAGTACTTC

size: NA
length: 15
D: TRBD1
V: TRBV5-4
J: TRBJ2-7
CDR3: CASSRYRDSLHEQCF
DNA: TGTGCCAGCAGCAGGTACCGGGACAGCTTGCACGAGCAGTGCTTC

size: NA
length: 13
D: TRBD1
V: TRBV11-3
J: TRBJ1-1
CDR3: CASSLTGETEAFF
DNA: TGTGCCAGCAGCTTAACAGGGGAGACTGAAGCTTTCTTT

size: NA
length: 13
D: NA
V: TRBV5-6
J: TRBJ1-1
CDR3: CASSLIGSPEAFF
DNA: TGTGCCAGCAGCTTGATAGGGAGCCCTGAAGCTTTCTTT

size: few
length: 15
D: TRBD2
V: TRBV20-1
J: TRBJ2-7
CDR3: CSASASTSGRYEQYF
DNA: TGCAGTGCTAGCGCCTCGACTAGCGGGAGGTACGAGCAGTACTTC

size: NA
length: 18
D: TRBD2
V: TRBV5-5
J: TRBJ2-3
CDR3: CASSWGLAGGRGTDTQYF
DNA: TGTGCCAGCAGCTGGGGACTAGCGGGAGGACGAGGGACAGATACGCAGTATTTT

size: few
length: 18
D: NA
V: TRBV4-3
J: TRBJ1-2
CDR3: CASSPKDYSVMGEYGYTF
DNA: TGCGCCAGCAGCCCGAAAGATTATTCGGTCATGGGGGAGTATGGCTACACCTTC

size: NA
length: 15
D: TRBD1
V: TRBV6-1
J: TRBJ2-7
CDR3: CASSPDRGRVYEQYF
DNA: TGTGCCAGCAGCCCCGACAGGGGGCGAGTCTACGAGCAGTACTTC

size: NA
length: 13
D: NA
V: TRBV2
J: TRBJ2-5
CDR3: CATQGQAQETQYF
DNA: TGTGCCACCCAGGGGCAGGCCCAAGAGACCCAGTACTTC

size: NA
length: 14
D: NA
V: TRBV6-5
J: TRBJ2-7
CDR3: CASSYSFGQTEQYF
DNA: TGTGCCAGCAGTTACTCGTTCGGACAAACCGAGCAGTACTTC

size: NA
length: 12
D: NA
V: TRBV7-9
J: TRBJ1-2
CDR3: CASRKATEGYTF
DNA: TGTGCCAGCAGGAAGGCCACAGAGGGCTACACCTTC

size: NA
length: 11
D: NA
V: TRBV28
J: TRBJ1-2
CDR3: CASSSVYGYAF
DNA: TGTGCCAGCAGTTCTGTCTATGGCTACGCCTTC

size: NA
length: 14
D: TRBD2
V: TRBV6-1
J: TRBJ2-5
CDR3: CASRGSGRQETQYF
DNA: TGTGCCAGCAGGGGGAGCGGGAGACAAGAGACCCAGTACTTC

size: few
length: 14
D: NA
V: TRBV11-2
J: TRBJ1-1
CDR3: CASSLESRALGAFF
DNA: TGTGCCAGCAGCTTAGAGAGCAGGGCCCTAGGGGCTTTCTTT

size: NA
length: 15
D: NA
V: TRBV15
J: TRBJ1-5
CDR3: CATSREYTGLQPQHF
DNA: TGTGCCACCAGCAGAGAGTATACAGGGCTTCAGCCCCAGCATTTT

size: NA
length: 15
D: NA
V: TRBV20-1
J: TRBJ1-6
CDR3: CSASSLGRNNSPLHF
DNA: TGCAGTGCTTCCAGTCTGGGACGGAATAATTCACCCCTCCACTTT

size: NA
length: 14
D: TRBD2
V: TRBV20-1
J: TRBJ2-1
CDR3: CSARAGGSYNEQFF
DNA: TGCAGTGCTAGGGCGGGAGGATCCTACAATGAGCAGTTCTTC

size: NA
length: 14
D: NA
V: TRBV21-1
J: TRBJ1-1
CDR3: CASSDGTANTEAFF
DNA: TGTGCCAGCAGCGACGGGACAGCAAACACTGAAGCTTTCTTT

size: NA
length: 15
D: TRBD2
V: TRBV28
J: TRBJ2-7
CDR3: CASSRDTSGYYEQYF
DNA: TGTGCCAGCAGTCGCGACACTAGCGGTTACTACGAGCAGTACTTC

size: NA
length: 16
D: NA
V: TRBV28
J: TRBJ1-1
CDR3: CASSQGRAPTNTEAFF
DNA: TGTGCCAGCAGTCAAGGCAGGGCCCCAACAAACACTGAAGCTTTCTTT

size: NA
length: 17
D: NA
V: TRBV7-6
J: TRBJ2-1
CDR3: CASSKISGRGSYNEQFF
DNA: TGTGCCAGCAGCAAAATTAGCGGCAGAGGCTCCTACAATGAGCAGTTCTTC

size: few
length: 14
D: NA
V: TRBV11-3
J: TRBJ2-2
CDR3: CASSLEWGAGELFF
DNA: TGTGCCAGCAGCTTAGAATGGGGGGCCGGGGAGCTGTTTTTT

size: NA
length: 15
D: TRBD2
V: TRBV7-8
J: TRBJ2-7
CDR3: CASSTLAGGPYEQYF
DNA: TGTGCCAGCAGCACACTAGCGGGGGGACCCTACGAGCAGTACTTC

size: NA
length: 15
D: TRBD2
V: TRBV11-2
J: TRBJ2-3
CDR3: CASRRSSGIVDTQYF
DNA: TGTGCCAGCAGGCGGTCCAGCGGGATCGTGGATACGCAGTATTTT

size: few
length: 14
D: TRBD2
V: TRBV20-1
J: TRBJ2-5
CDR3: CSAINGRAEETQYF
DNA: TGCAGTGCTATCAACGGGAGGGCCGAAGAGACCCAGTACTTC

size: NA
length: 12
D: NA
V: TRBV7-2
J: TRBJ1-1
CDR3: CASSLKYTEAFF
DNA: TGTGCCAGCAGCTTAAAGTACACTGAAGCTTTCTTT

size: NA
length: 14
D: TRBD2
V: TRBV10-1
J: TRBJ2-2
CDR3: CASSPGGDTGELFF
DNA: TGCGCCAGCAGCCCTGGGGGGGACACCGGGGAGCTGTTTTTT

size: few
length: 13
D: TRBD1
V: TRBV6-2/TRBV6-3
J: TRBJ2-5
CDR3: CASSDRGGETQYF
DNA: TGTGCCAGCAGCGACAGGGGAGGAGAGACCCAGTACTTC

size: few
length: 11
D: NA
V: TRBV7-9
J: TRBJ2-2
CDR3: CASSLLRELFF
DNA: TGTGCCAGCAGCTTGCTGCGGGAGCTGTTTTTT

size: NA
length: 17
D: NA
V: TRBV7-9
J: TRBJ2-1
CDR3: CASSIRPGQILYNEQFF
DNA: TGTGCCAGCAGCATACGCCCGGGACAAATCCTCTACAATGAGCAGTTCTTC

size: NA
length: 14
D: NA
V: TRBV6-4
J: TRBJ2-3
CDR3: CASSGPGSADTQYF
DNA: TGTGCCAGCAGTGGACCCGGGAGTGCAGATACGCAGTATTTT

size: NA
length: 19
D: NA
V: TRBV7-3
J: TRBJ2-1
CDR3: CASIGGGQGLSGRIDEQFF
DNA: TGTGCCAGCATCGGTGGGGGACAGGGCCTCAGCGGGAGAATTGATGAGCAGTTCTTC

size: NA
length: 14
D: NA
V: TRBV20-1
J: TRBJ1-5
CDR3: CSARTDVLDQPRHF
DNA: TGCAGTGCCCGGACAGATGTTCTTGACCAGCCCCGGCATTTT

size: NA
length: 14
D: TRBD1
V: TRBV20-1
J: TRBJ2-1
CDR3: CSARGQGAYNEQFF
DNA: TGCAGTGCTAGAGGACAGGGGGCATACAATGAGCAGTTCTTC

size: NA
length: 12
D: TRBD1
V: TRBV29-1
J: TRBJ2-5
CDR3: CSVRQGHETQYF
DNA: TGCAGCGTCCGACAGGGTCATGAGACCCAGTACTTC

size: NA
length: 14
D: TRBD2
V: TRBV20-1
J: TRBJ2-7
CDR3: CSATREGPFYEQYF
DNA: TGCAGTGCTACCCGGGAGGGCCCTTTCTACGAGCAGTACTTC

size: few
length: 13
D: NA
V: TRBV27
J: TRBJ2-1
CDR3: CASSKQGGDEQFF
DNA: TGTGCCAGCAGTAAACAGGGGGGGGATGAGCAGTTCTTC

size: few
length: 13
D: NA
V: TRBV2
J: TRBJ1-5
CDR3: CASSEGQGQPQHF
DNA: TGTGCCAGCAGTGAAGGGCAGGGTCAGCCCCAGCATTTT